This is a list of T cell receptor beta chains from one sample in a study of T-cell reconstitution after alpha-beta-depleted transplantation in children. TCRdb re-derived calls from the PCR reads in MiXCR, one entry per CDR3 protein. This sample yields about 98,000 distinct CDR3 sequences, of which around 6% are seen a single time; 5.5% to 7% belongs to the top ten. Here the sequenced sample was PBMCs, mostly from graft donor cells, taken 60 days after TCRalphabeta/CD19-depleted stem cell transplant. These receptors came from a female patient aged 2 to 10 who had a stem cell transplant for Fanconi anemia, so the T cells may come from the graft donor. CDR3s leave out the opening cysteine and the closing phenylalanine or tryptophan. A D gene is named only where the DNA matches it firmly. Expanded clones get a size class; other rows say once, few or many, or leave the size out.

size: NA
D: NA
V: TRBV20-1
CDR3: SARSPRASYNEQF

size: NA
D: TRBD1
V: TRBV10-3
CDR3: AISKSQGAGETQY

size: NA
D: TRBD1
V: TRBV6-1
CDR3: ASSERQGAGYEQY

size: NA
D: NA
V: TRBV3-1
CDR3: ASSQDVSGRGETQY

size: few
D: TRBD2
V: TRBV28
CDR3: ASSFWSSGEKETQY

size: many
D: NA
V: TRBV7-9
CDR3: ASSLALGPRGEQF

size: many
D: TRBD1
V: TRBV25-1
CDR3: ASSSRQGAAGELF

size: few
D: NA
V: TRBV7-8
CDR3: ASSGRPGSRLTYEQY

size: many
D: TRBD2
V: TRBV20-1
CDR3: SARVRGRGRETQY

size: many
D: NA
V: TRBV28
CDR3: ASSPRVNYGYT

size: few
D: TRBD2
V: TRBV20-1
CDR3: SAPIAGGLTGELF

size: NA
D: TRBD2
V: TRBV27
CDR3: ASRVAGGSYEQY

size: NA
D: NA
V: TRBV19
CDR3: ASKERETQY

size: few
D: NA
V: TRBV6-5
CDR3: ASSQGLALGYT

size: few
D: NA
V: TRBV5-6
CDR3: ASSLAQGTETQY

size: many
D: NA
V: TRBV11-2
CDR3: ASSLDRRGVDTQY

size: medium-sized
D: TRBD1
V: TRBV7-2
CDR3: ASSRSRTGYTDTQY